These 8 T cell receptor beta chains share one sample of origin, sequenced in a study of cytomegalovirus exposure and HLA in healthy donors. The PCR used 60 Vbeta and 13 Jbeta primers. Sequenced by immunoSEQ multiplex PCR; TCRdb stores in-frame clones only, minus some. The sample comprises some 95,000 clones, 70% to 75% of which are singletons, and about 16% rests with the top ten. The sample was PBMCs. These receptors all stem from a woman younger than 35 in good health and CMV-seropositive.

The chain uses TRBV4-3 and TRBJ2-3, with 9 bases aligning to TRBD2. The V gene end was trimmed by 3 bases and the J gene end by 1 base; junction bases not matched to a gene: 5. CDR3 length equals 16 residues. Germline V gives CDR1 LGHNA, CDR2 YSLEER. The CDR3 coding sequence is TGCGCCAGCAGCCAGGCCTTAGCGGGAGGCACAGATACGCAGTATTTT. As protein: CASSQALAGGTDTQYF.

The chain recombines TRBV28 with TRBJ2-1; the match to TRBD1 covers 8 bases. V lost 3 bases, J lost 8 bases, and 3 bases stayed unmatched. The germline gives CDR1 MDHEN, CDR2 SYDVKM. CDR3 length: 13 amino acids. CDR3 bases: TGTGCCAGCAGTTTCAACAGGGGGGATGAGCAGTTCTTC. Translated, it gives CASSFNRGDEQFF.

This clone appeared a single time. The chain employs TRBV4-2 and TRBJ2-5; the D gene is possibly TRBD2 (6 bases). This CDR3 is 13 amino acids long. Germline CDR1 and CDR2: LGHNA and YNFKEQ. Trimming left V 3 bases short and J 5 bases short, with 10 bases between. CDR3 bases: TGTGCCAGCAGCCAGGGGGGAGGTGAGACCCAGTACTTC. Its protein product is CASSQGGGETQYF.

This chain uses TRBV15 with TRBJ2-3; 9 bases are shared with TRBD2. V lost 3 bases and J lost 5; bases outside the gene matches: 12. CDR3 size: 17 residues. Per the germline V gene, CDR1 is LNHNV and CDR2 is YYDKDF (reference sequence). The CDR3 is CATSSLTSGDKRDTQYF. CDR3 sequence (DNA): TGTGCCACCAGCAGCCTGACTAGCGGTGATAAGCGAGATACGCAGTATTTT.

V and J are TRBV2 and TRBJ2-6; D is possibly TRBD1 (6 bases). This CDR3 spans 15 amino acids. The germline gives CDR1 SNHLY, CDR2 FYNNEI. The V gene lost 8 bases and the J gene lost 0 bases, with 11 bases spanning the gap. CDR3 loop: CASLNRASGANVLTF. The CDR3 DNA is TGTGCCAGCCTAAACAGGGCCTCTGGGGCCAACGTCCTGACTTTC. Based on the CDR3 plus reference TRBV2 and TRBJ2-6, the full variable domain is EPEVTQTPSHQVTQMGQEVILRCVPISNHLYFYWYRQILGQKVEFLVSFYNNEISEKSEIFDDQFSVERPDGSNFTLKIRSTKLEDSAMYFCASLNRASGANVLTFGAGSRLTVL.

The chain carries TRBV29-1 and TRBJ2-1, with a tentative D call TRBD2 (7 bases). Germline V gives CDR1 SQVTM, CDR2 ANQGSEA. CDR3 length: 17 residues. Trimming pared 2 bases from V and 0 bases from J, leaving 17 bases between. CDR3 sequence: CSVESGRGGSSYNEQFF. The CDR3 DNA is TGCAGCGTTGAAAGTGGTAGGGGGGGGAGCTCCTACAATGAGCAGTTCTTC.

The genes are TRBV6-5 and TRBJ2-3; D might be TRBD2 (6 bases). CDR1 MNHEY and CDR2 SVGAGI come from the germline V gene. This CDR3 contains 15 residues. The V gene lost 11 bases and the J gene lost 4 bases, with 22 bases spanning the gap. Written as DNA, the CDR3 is TGTGCCCTCTTGGAGGGCGCAGTCCAATCAGATACGCAGTATTTT. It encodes CALLEGAVQSDTQYF.

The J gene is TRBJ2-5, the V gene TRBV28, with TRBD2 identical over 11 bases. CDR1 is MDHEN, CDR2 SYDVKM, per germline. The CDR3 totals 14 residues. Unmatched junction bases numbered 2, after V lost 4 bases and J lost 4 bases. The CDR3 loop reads CASSSTSGVETQYF. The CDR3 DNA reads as TGTGCCAGCAGTTCGACTAGCGGGGTAGAGACCCAGTACTTC. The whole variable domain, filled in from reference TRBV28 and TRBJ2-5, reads DVKVTQSSRYLVKRTGEKVFLECVQDMDHENMFWYRQDPGLGLRLIYFSYDVKMKEKGDIPEGYSVSREKKERFSLILESASTNQTSMYLCASSSTSGVETQYFGPGTRLLVL.